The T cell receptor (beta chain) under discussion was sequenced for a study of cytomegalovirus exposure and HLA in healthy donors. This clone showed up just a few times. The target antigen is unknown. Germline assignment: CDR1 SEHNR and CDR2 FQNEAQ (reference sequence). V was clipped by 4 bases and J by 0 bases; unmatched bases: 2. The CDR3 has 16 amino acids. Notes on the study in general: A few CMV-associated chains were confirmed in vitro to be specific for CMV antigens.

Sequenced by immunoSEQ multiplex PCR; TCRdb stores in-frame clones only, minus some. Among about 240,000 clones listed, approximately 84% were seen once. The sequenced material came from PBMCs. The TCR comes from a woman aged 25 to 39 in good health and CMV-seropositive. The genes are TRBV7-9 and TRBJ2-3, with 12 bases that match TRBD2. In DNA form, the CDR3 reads TGTGCCAGCAGCTCTAGCGGGAGGGGGAGCACAGATACGCAGTATTTT. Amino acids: CASSSSGRGSTDTQYF.